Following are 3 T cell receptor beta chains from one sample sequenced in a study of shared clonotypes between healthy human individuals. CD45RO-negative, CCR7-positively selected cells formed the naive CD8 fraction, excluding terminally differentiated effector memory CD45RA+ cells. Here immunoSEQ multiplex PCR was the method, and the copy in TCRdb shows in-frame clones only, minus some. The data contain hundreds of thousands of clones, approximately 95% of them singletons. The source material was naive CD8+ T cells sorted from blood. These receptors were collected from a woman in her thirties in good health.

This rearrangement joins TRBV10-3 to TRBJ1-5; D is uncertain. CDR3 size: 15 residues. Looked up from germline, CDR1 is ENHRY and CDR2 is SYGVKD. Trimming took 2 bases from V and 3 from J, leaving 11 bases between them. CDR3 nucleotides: TGTGCCATCAGTGAGGGTTCCCCCTACAATCAGCCCCAGCATTTT. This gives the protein CAISEGSPYNQPQHF.

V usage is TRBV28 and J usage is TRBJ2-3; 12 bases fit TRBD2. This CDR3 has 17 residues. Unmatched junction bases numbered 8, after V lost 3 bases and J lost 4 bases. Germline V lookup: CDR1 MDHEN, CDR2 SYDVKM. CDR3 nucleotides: TGTGCCAGCAGTTTGTCGACTAGCGGGAGAGGAGCAGATACGCAGTATTTT. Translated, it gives CASSLSTSGRGADTQYF.

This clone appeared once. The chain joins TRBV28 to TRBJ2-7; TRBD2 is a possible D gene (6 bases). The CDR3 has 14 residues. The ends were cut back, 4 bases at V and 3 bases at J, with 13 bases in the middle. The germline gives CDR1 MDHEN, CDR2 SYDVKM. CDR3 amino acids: CASSSGDEIYEQYF. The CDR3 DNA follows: TGTGCCAGCAGTTCGGGGGATGAGATCTACGAGCAGTACTTC.